This T cell receptor (beta chain) was recorded in a study of blood T cell repertoires in COVID-19. With V trimmed by 7 bases and J by 4 bases, 13 bases remained unmatched. The CDR3 consists of 16 residues. Germline V CDR1 and CDR2: LNHDA, SQIVND (reference sequence). As originally analysed: Quantification of nucleated cells was approximated via reference gene primer amplification. The data were produced by immunoSEQ multiplex PCR, yet TCRdb's version contains in-frame clones alone and is incomplete. Clonal size and the V and J genes are those of that table, whereas D and trimming came from the DNA. Here the sample spans about 140,000 clones, 88% being singletons.

The receptor was isolated from a man aged 70-80 years with acute or convalescent COVID-19. The sequenced sample consisted of peripheral blood. V gene TRBV19 combines with J gene TRBJ1-5; 7 bases fit TRBD1. The CDR3, as DNA: TGTGCCAGTACCTCCTGGACAGGAGGCGGTAATCAGCCCCAGCATTTT. Its protein product is CASTSWTGGGNQPQHF.